The next 11 T cell receptor beta chains were all read from a single sample in a study of control samples from healthy donors and cancer patients. Generated by immunoSEQ multiplex PCR, the TCRdb table keeps only in-frame clones and is missing some. The sample yields approximately 150,000 clones, 94% seen once. Sequencing was performed on blood. Receptors were obtained from a man aged 40-49 years in good health.

The rearrangement uses TRBV18 and TRBJ1-3; D is perhaps TRBD1 (5 bases). Trimming took 3 bases from V and 0 from J, leaving 15 bases between them. The germline V gene has CDR1 KGHSH and CDR2 LQKENI. CDR3 length: 17 residues. The CDR3 DNA reads as TGTGCCAGCTCACCTCGGGACCCCCAGGGCTCTGGAAACACCATATATTTT. Its translation: CASSPRDPQGSGNTIYF.

The V and J genes are TRBV10-3 and TRBJ2-1; 9 positions match TRBD2. The germline CDR1 and CDR2 sequences are ENHRY and SYGVKD. The junction had 4 bases not matched to a gene; V was cut back by 5 bases and J by 8 bases. The CDR3 totals 13 residues. In DNA form, the CDR3 reads TGTGCCATCAGTCAGCGGGGGGTTGATGAGCAGTTCTTC. Translated, it gives CAISQRGVDEQFF.

The chain recombines TRBV5-1 with TRBJ2-2; no reliable D call. The V gene lost 1 base and the J gene lost 4 bases, with 17 bases spanning the gap. Germline CDR1 reads SGHRS; CDR2 reads YFSETQ. The CDR3 length is 17 residues. The CDR3 reads CASSLYTPRRGTGELFF. CDR3 nucleotides: TGCGCCAGCAGCTTGTATACACCCCGCAGAGGCACCGGGGAGCTGTTTTTT.

The genes are TRBV6-2 or TRBV6-3 and TRBJ2-7; 8 positions match TRBD1. Germline V gene lookup returns CDR1 MNHEY and CDR2 SVGEGT. The junction had 11 bases not matched to a gene; V was cut back by 4 bases and J by 3 bases. This CDR3 comprises 16 residues. CDR3 sequence (DNA): TGTGCCAGCAGTTCCCACACGGGACAGGCGAACTACGAGCAGTACTTC. Residues: CASSSHTGQANYEQYF.

V is TRBV16 and J is TRBJ1-1; unclear D gene. This CDR3 is built from 15 residues. Germline assignment: CDR1 KGHSY and CDR2 FQNENV. Trimming stripped 0 bases from V and 1 base from J, with 9 bases between. CDR3 in amino acids: CASSQSGQANTEAFF. CDR3 coding DNA: TGTGCCAGCAGCCAATCGGGCCAGGCGAACACTGAAGCTTTCTTT.

V is TRBV27 and J is TRBJ2-7; 8 bases match TRBD2. Germline V gene data show CDR1 as MNHEY and CDR2 as SMNVEV (reference sequence). Unmatched junction bases numbered 1, after V lost 0 bases and J lost 3 bases. The CDR3 sequence is 14 residues long. CDR3 in DNA: TGTGCCAGCAGTTTATCAGCGGGAGTCTACGAGCAGTACTTC. This sequence encodes CASSLSAGVYEQYF.

The V and J genes are TRBV9 and TRBJ2-7; D not certain. This CDR3 is 14 amino acids long. CDR1 and CDR2 from the germline V gene are SGDLS and YYNGEE. The V end was cut by 0 bases, the J end by 0 bases, with 7 bases between. This CDR3 reads CASSVEGSSYEQYF. CDR3 bases: TGTGCCAGCAGCGTAGAAGGCAGCTCCTACGAGCAGTACTTC.

The V and J genes are TRBV4-1 and TRBJ1-2; perhaps TRBD1 as D (6 bases). Germline loops: CDR1 MGHRA, CDR2 YSYEKL. The CDR3 is made up of 15 amino acids. V lost 4 bases, J lost 6 bases, and 18 bases lay in between. The CDR3 coding sequence is TGCGCCAGCAGCCCAGGGGTACGCGGAAGGGATGGCTACACCTTC. Translating it yields CASSPGVRGRDGYTF.

This clone was found once. Germline is not matched at one junction end, which may reflect a read error. The rearrangement joins TRBV7-6 to TRBJ2-2, with 11 bases fitting TRBD2. The CDR3 totals 16 residues. The germline CDR1 and CDR2 sequences are SGHVS and FNYEAQ. CDR3 amino acids: CASTLAGGEFSGELFF. CDR3 bases: TGTGCCAGCACCTTAGCGGGAGGGGAGTTCTCCGGGGAGCTGTTTTTT.

Concerning this clone: Other nucleotide sequences from this sample produce the same CDR3. The chain joins TRBV6-1 to TRBJ1-2, with D unresolved. The V and J ends lost 2 bases and 5 bases respectively, with 9 bases between them. CDR3 size: 13 residues. The germline CDR1 and CDR2 sequences are MNHNS and SASEGT. CDR3 loop: CASSERRNYGYTF. CDR3 in DNA: TGTGCCAGCAGTGAAAGGCGGAATTATGGCTACACCTTC.

The chain carries TRBV7-2 and TRBJ1-4; D may be TRBD1 (5 bases). V was cut by 5 bases and J by 3 bases, with 10 bases left in between. The CDR3 is 14 amino acids. Looked up from germline, CDR1 is SGHTA and CDR2 is FQGNSA. The CDR3 DNA reads as TGTGCCAGCAGCAGGGACGGACCTAATGAAAAACTGTTTTTT. It yields the protein CASSRDGPNEKLFF.